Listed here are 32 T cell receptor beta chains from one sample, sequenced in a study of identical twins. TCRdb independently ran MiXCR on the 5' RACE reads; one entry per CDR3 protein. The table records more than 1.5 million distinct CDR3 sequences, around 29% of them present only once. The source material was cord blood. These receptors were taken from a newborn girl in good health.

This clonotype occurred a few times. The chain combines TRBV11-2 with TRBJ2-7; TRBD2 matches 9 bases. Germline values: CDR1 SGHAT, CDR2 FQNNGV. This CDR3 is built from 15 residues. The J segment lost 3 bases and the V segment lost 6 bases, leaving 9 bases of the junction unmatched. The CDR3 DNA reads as TGTGCCAGCAGGGTGGTAGCGCGGGGGGGCTACGAGCAGTACTTC. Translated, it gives CASRVVARGGYEQYF.

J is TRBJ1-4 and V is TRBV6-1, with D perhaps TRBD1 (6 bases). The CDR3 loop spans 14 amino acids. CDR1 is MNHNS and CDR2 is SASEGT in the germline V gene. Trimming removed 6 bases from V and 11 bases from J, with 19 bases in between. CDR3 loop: CASRVNREGGKLFF. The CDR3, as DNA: TGTGCCAGCAGGGTTAACAGGGAAGGGGGGAAACTGTTTTTT.

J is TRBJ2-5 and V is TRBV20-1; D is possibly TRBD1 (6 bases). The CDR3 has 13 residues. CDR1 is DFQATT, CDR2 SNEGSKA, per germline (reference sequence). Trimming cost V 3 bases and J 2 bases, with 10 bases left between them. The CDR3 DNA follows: TGCAGTGCTAGTAAGAGGGGGCAAGAGACCCAGTACTTC. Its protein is CSASKRGQETQYF.

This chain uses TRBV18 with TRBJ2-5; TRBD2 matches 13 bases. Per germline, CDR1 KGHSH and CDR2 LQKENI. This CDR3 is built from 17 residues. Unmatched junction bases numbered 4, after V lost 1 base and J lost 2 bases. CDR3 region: CASSPLTTSGGQETQYF. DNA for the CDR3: TGTGCCAGCTCACCACTGACGACTAGCGGGGGGCAAGAGACCCAGTACTTC.

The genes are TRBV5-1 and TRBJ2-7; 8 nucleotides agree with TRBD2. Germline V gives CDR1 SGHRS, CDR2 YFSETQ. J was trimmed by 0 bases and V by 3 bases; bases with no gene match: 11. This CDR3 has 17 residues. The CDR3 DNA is TGCGCCAGCAGCTCGCCGGAGCGGGGGATCAGCTCCTACGAGCAGTACTTC. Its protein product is CASSSPERGISSYEQYF. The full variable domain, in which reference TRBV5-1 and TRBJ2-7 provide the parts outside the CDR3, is KAGVTQTPRYLIKTRGQQVTLSCSPISGHRSVSWYQQTPGQGLQFLFEYFSETQRNKGNFPGRFSGRQFSNSRSEMNVSTLELGDSALYLCASSSPERGISSYEQYFGPGTRLTVT.

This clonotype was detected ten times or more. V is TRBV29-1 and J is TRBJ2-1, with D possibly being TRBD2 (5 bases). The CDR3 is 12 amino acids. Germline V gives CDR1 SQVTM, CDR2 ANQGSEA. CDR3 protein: CSPLLASNEQFF. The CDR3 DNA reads TGCAGTCCCCTCCTAGCAAGCAATGAGCAGTTCTTC.

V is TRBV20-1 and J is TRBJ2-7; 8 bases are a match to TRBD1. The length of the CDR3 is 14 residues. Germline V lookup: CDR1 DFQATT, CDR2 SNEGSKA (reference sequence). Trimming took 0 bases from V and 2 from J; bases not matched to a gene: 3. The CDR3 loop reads CSARDRGQAYEQYF. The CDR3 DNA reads TGCAGTGCTAGAGATCGGGGACAGGCCTACGAGCAGTACTTC.

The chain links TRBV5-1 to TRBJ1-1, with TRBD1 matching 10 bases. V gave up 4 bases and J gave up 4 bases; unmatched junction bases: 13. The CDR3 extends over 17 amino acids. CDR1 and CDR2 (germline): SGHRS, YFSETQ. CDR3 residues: CASSRRDRGLVPTEAFF. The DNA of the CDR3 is TGCGCCAGCAGCCGACGGGACAGGGGTTTGGTCCCCACTGAAGCTTTCTTT.

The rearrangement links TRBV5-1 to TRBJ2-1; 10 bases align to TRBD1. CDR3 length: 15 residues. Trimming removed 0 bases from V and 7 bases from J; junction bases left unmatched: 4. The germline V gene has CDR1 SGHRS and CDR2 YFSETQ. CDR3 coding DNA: TGCGCCAGCAGCTTGGGGGACAGGGGCCCTAATGAGCAGTTCTTC. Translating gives CASSLGDRGPNEQFF.

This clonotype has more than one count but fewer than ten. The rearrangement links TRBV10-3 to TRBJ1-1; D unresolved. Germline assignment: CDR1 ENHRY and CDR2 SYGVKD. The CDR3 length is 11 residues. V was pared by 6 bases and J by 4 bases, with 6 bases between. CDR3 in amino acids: CAIRDSTEAFF. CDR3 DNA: TGTGCCATCAGGGACTCCACTGAAGCTTTCTTT.

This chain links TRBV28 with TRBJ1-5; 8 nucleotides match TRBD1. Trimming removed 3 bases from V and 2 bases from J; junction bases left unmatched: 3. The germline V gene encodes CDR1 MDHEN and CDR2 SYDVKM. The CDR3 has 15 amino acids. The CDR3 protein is CASSLGQEGNQPQHF. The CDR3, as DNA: TGTGCCAGCAGTTTGGGACAGGAGGGCAATCAGCCCCAGCATTTT.

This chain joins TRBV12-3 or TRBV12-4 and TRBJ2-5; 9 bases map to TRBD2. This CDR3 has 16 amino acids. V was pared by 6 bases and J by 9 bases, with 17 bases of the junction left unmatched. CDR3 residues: CASSPHLIAGVGAQYF. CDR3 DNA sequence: TGTGCCAGCAGCCCCCATCTAATAGCGGGGGTAGGTGCCCAGTACTTC.

The CDR3 region has the DNA TGCGCCAGCAGCTCAAACCAGGGTGGCGAGCAGTTCTTC. This gives the protein CASSSNQGGEQFF. This chain uses TRBV5-1 with TRBJ2-1; TRBD1 is a possible D gene (5 bases). CDR1 and CDR2 (germline): SGHRS, YFSETQ. The CDR3 has 13 residues. The V and J ends lost 3 bases and 10 bases respectively, with 14 bases between them.

CDR3 in amino acids: CASSLEGGPTGSYEQYF. The CDR3 coding sequence is TGTGCCAGCAGTTTAGAGGGGGGTCCGACAGGATCATACGAGCAGTACTTC. The V call is TRBV27, the J call TRBJ2-7; tentatively, D is TRBD1 or TRBD2 (6 bases each). V shed 2 bases and J shed 4 bases, with 21 bases lying between them. Germline values: CDR1 MNHEY, CDR2 SMNVEV (reference sequence). The CDR3 runs 17 residues.

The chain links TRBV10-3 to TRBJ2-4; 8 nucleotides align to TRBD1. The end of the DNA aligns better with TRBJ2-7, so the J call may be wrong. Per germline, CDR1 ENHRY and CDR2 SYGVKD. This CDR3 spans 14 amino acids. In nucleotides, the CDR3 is TGTGCCATCAGTAATAGGACAGGGAGCCACGAGCAGTACTTC. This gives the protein CAISNRTGSHEQYF.

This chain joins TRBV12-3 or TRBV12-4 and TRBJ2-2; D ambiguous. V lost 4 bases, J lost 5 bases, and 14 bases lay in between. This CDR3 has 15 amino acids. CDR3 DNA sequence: TGTGCCAGCAGTTACACCCAAATAGGGACCGGGGAGCTGTTTTTT. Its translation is CASSYTQIGTGELFF.

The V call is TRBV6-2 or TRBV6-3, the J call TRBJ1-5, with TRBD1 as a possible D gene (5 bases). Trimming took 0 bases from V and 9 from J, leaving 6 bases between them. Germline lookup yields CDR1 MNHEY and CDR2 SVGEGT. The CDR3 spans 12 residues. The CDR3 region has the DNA TGTGCCAGCAGTTACTCGCAGGGGCCCCAGCATTTT. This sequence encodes CASSYSQGPQHF.

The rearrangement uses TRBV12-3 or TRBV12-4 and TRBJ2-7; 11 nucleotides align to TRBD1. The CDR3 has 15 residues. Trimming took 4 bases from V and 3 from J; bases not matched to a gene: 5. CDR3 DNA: TGTGCCAGCAGTTATACCGGGACAGGGGGCTACGAGCAGTACTTC. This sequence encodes CASSYTGTGGYEQYF.

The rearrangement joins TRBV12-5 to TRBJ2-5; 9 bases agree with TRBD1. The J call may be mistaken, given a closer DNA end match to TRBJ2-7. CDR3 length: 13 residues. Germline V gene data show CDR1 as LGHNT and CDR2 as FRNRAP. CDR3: CASARRDRAEQYF. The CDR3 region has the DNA TGTGCTAGTGCCCGAAGGGACAGGGCCGAGCAGTACTTC.

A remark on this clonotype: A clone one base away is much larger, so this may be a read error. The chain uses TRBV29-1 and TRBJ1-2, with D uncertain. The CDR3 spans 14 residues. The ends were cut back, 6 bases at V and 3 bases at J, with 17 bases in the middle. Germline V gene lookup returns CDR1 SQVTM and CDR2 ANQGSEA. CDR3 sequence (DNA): TGCAGCGTCGTAGGACTGTCTGGAGACTATGGCTACACCTTC. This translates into CSVVGLSGDYGYTF.

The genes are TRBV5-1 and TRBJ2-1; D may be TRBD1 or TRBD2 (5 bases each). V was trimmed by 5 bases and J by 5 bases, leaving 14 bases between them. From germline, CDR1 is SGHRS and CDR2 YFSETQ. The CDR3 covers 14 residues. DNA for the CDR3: TGCGCCAGCAGGGGGGTTCTAGAGGACAATGAGCAGTTCTTC. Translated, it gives CASRGVLEDNEQFF.

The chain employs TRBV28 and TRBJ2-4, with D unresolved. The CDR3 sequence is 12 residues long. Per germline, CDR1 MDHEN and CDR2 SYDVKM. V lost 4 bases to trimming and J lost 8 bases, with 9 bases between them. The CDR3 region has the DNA TGTGCCAGCAGTTGGCCCAAGGACATTCAGTACTTC. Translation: CASSWPKDIQYF.

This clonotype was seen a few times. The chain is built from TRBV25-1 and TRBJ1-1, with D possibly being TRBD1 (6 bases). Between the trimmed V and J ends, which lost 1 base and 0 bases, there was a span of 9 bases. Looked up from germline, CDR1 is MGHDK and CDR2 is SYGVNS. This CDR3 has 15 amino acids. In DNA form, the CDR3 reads TGTGCCAGCAGTGAATGGGGGGGCTTGAACACTGAAGCTTTCTTT. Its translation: CASSEWGGLNTEAFF.

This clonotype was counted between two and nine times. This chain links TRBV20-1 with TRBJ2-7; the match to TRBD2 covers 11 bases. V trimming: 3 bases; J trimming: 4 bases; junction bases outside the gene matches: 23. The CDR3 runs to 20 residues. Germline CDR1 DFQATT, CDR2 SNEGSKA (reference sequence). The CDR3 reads CSASHPFADLSGRDRYEQYF. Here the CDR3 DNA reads TGCAGTGCTAGCCACCCCTTCGCGGACCTTAGCGGGAGGGACCGTTACGAGCAGTACTTC.

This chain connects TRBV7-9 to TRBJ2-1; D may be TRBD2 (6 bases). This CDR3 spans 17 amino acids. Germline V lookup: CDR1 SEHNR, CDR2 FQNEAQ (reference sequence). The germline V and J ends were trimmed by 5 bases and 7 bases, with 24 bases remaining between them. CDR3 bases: TGTGCCAGCAGCCGTACCCTAGCGCCAGGCCCCACAAATGAGCAGTTCTTC. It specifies CASSRTLAPGPTNEQFF.

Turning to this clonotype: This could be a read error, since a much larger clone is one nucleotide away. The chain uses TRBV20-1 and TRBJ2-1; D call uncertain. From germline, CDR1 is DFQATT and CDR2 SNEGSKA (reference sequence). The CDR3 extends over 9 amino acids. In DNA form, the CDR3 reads TGCAGTGCTAACAATGAGCAGGTCTTC. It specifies CSANNEQVF.

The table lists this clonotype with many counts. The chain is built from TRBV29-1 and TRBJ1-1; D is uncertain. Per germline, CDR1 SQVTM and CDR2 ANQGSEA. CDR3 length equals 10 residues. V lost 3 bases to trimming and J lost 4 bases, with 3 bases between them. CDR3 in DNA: TGCAGCGTTGAGGGCACTGAAGCTTTCTTT. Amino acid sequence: CSVEGTEAFF.

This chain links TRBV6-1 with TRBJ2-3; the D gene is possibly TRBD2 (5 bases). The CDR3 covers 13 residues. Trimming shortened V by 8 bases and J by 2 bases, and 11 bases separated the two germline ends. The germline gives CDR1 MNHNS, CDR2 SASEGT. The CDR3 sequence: CASALDSTDTQYF. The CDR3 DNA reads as TGTGCCAGCGCCCTGGACTCCACAGATACGCAGTATTTT.

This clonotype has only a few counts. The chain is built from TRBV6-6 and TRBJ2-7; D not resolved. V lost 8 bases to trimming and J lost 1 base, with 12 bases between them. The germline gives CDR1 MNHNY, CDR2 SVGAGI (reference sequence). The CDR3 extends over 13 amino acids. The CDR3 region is CASLGRYSYEQYF. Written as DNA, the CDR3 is TGTGCCAGCCTGGGCCGATATTCCTACGAGCAGTACTTC.

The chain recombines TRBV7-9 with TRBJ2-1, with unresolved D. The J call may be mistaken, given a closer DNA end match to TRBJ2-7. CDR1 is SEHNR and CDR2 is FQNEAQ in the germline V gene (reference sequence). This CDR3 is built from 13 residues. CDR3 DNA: TGTGCCAGCAGCTCTACAGAGTACAATGAGCAGTACTTC. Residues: CASSSTEYNEQYF.

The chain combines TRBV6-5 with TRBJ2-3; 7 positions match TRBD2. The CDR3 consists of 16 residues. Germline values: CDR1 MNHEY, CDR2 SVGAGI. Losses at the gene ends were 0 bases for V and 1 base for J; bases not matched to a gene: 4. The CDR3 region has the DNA TGTGCCAGCAGTTACTCGGGGGGGTCCCGCACAGATACGCAGTATTTT. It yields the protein CASSYSGGSRTDTQYF.

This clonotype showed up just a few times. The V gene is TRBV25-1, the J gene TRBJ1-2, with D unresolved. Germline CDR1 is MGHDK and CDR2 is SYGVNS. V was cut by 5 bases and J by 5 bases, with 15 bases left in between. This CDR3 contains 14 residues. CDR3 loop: CASSNRPGRYGYTF. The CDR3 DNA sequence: TGTGCCAGCAGTAATCGGCCGGGGAGGTATGGCTACACCTTC.